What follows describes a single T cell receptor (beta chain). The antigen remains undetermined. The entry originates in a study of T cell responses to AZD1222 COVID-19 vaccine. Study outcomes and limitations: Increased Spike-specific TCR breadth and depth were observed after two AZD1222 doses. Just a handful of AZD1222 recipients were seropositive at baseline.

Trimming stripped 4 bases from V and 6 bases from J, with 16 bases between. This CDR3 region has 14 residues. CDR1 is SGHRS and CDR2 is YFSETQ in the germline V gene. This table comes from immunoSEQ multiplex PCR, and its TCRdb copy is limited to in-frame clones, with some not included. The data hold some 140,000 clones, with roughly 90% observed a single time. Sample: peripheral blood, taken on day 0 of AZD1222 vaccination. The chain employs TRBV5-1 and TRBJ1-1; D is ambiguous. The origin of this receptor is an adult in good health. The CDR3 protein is CASSPEVKLSEAFF. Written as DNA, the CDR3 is TGCGCCAGCAGCCCGGAGGTTAAGTTATCTGAAGCTTTCTTT.